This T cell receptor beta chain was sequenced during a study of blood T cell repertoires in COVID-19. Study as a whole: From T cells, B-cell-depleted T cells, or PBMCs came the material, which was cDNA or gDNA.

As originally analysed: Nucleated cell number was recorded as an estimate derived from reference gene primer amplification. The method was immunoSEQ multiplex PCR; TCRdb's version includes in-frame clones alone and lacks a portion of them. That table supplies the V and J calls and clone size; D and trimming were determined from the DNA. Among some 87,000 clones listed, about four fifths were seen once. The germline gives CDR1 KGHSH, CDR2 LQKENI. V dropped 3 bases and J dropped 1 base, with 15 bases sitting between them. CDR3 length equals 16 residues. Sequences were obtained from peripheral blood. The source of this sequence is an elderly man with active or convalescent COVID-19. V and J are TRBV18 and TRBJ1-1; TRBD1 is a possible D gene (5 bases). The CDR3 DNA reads TGTGCCAGCTCACCCCGGGGGGACCATGGGAACACTGAAGCTTTCTTT. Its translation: CASSPRGDHGNTEAFF. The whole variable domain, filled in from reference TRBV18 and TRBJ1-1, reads NAGVMQNPRHLVRRRGQEARLRCSPMKGHSHVYWYRQLPEEGLKFMVYLQKENIIDESGMPKERFSAEFPKEGPSILRIQQVVRGDSAAYFCASSPRGDHGNTEAFFGQGTRLTVV.